These 26 T cell receptor beta chains originate from one sample sequenced in a study of human T cells and chemical hapten exposure. TCRdb reanalysed the RACE reads using MiXCR and keeps one entry per CDR3 protein. The sample lists 35,000 to 45,000 distinct CDR3 sequences; about an eighth were seen once. Time point denoted: pre-sensitization, week 0. The treatment denotes: therapeutic diphenylcyclopropenone sensitization with weekly scalp DPC. The source was whole blood, collected in connection with sensitization to the hapten diphenylcyclopropenone (DPC). Receptors were obtained from a woman under 40 with alopecia areata. Some clones in this sample may be carry-over from other donors' samples.

This clonotype showed up many times. The CDR3 coding sequence is TGCGCCAGCAGCCAAGACGTCCAGGGAACTGGAAACACCATATATTTT. Translated: CASSQDVQGTGNTIYF. The V call is TRBV5-1, the J call TRBJ1-3; possible D gene TRBD1, 5 bases. CDR1 is SGHRS and CDR2 is YFSETQ in the germline V gene. V was clipped by 4 bases and J by 2 bases, with 16 bases between them. The CDR3 length is 16 residues.

This clonotype came up a few times. The junction shows a germline mismatch at one end, possibly a read error. The rearrangement links TRBV4-2 to TRBJ2-5; 9 bases are shared with TRBD1. The germline V gene has CDR1 LGHNA and CDR2 YNFKEQ. The CDR3 runs to 16 residues. In DNA form, the CDR3 reads TGTGTCAGCAGCCAAGAGCGGGGACAGGGACAAGAGACCCAGTACTTC. Amino acid sequence: CVSSQERGQGQETQYF.

The chain uses TRBV5-1 and TRBJ2-3, with 9 bases that match TRBD2. Germline assignment: CDR1 SGHRS and CDR2 YFSETQ. The CDR3 spans 15 residues. V trimming: 1 base; J trimming: 4 bases; junction bases outside the gene matches: 4. CDR3 sequence reads: CASSLYGGRADTQYF. CDR3 DNA sequence: TGCGCCAGCAGCTTGTATGGCGGGAGGGCAGATACGCAGTATTTT.

This clonotype is judged medium-sized. V is TRBV7-2 and J is TRBJ2-7; D gene unclear. CDR1 and CDR2 (germline): SGHTA, FQGNSA. The CDR3 loop spans 13 amino acids. With 5 bases removed from V and 4 bases from J, the gap between germline ends came to 12 bases. The CDR3 DNA reads as TGTGCCAGCAGCCTCCCCCGGTATTACGAGCAGTACTTC. Protein: CASSLPRYYEQYF.

V and J are TRBV6-2 or TRBV6-3 and TRBJ2-1; TRBD2 agrees at 9 bases. Germline loops: CDR1 MNHEY, CDR2 SVGEGT. The CDR3 covers 15 residues. The trim removed 5 bases at V and 4 bases at J, leaving 6 bases unmatched. CDR3 in amino acids: CASSLSGSKYNEQFF. Here the CDR3 DNA reads TGTGCCAGCAGTCTTAGCGGGAGTAAATACAATGAGCAGTTCTTC.

This clonotype came up a few times. The chain has TRBV7-2 and TRBJ2-1, with a possible D match to TRBD1 (7 bases). Germline V lookup: CDR1 SGHTA, CDR2 FQGNSA. The CDR3 consists of 15 residues. Trimming took off 5 bases at V and 1 base at J, with 12 bases between the two ends. The CDR3 bases are TGTGCCAGCAGCCAGCCAGGGGGGTCCTACAATGAGCAGTTCTTC. Its translation is CASSQPGGSYNEQFF.

This clonotype occurred many times. In DNA form, the CDR3 reads TGTGCCAGCAGCTTAGTGCTCGATAACTATGGCTACACCTTC. Translation gives CASSLVLDNYGYTF. J is TRBJ1-2 and V is TRBV11-2, with no clear D. The germline CDR1 and CDR2 sequences are SGHAT and FQNNGV. Trimming shortened V by 1 base and J by 1 base, and 7 bases separated the two germline ends. This CDR3 region has 14 residues.

This clonotype was recorded many times. This chain uses TRBV7-3 with TRBJ1-4, with a tentative D call TRBD1 (5 bases). Per germline, CDR1 SGHTA and CDR2 FQGTGA. The CDR3 is 14 residues long. Trimming took off 6 bases at V and 7 bases at J, with 15 bases between the two ends. The CDR3 is CASRRGVLSEKLFF. CDR3 sequence (DNA): TGTGCCAGCAGACGAGGGGTTTTAAGTGAAAAACTGTTTTTT.

This clonotype was observed a few times. The chain combines TRBV6-2 or TRBV6-3 with TRBJ2-7, with D unclear. The CDR3 sequence is 14 residues long. CDR1 and CDR2 (germline): MNHEY, SVGEGT. V dropped 6 bases and J dropped 2 bases, with 14 bases sitting between them. The CDR3 region is CASRRTQWPYEQYF. The CDR3 DNA follows: TGTGCCAGCAGGAGGACCCAATGGCCCTACGAGCAGTACTTC.

This clonotype has a count of ten or more. This chain joins TRBV6-5 and TRBJ2-1, with D possibly being TRBD2 (5 bases). Between the trimmed V and J ends, which lost 3 bases and 9 bases, there was a span of 21 bases. This CDR3 has 16 residues. CDR1 and CDR2 (germline): MNHEY, SVGAGI. CDR3 in DNA: TGTGCCAGCAGTTATGCCTCCGGACTCGCGCACGGTGAGCAGTTCTTC. Amino acid sequence: CASSYASGLAHGEQFF.

A few counts support this clonotype. The rearrangement uses TRBV25-1 and TRBJ1-6; D is uncertain. V shed 10 bases and J shed 1 base, with 8 bases lying between them. The CDR3 consists of 13 residues. Germline values: CDR1 MGHDK, CDR2 SYGVNS. The CDR3 sequence: CATTRSYNSPLHF. For the CDR3, the DNA is TGTGCCACCACCCGGTCCTATAATTCACCCCTCCACTTT.

This clonotype was picked up a small number of times. The rearrangement joins TRBV6-2 or TRBV6-3 to TRBJ2-5; D may be TRBD2 (6 bases). CDR1 is MNHEY and CDR2 is SVGEGT in the germline V gene. The germline V and J ends were trimmed by 6 bases and 2 bases, with 16 bases remaining between them. CDR3 length equals 15 residues. Here the CDR3 DNA reads TGTGCCAGCAGCTTTACGTCGACTAGTCAAGAGACCCAGTACTTC. Its protein is CASSFTSTSQETQYF.

The genes are TRBV21-1 and TRBJ2-7; TRBD1, as called in the table, went unchecked against the DNA. TRBV21-1 has pseudogene status. The CDR3 has 15 amino acids. CDR3 coding DNA: TGTGCCAGCAGCACCCGACAGGCTATGACCTACGAGCAGTACTTC. Protein: CASSTRQAMTYEQYF.

The CDR3: CASSGPAGGRVQFF. For the CDR3, the DNA is TGTGCCAGCAGCGGGCCAGCGGGAGGAAGGGTGCAGTTCTTC. The rearrangement links TRBV9 to TRBJ2-1, with 9 bases lining up with TRBD2. CDR1 SGDLS and CDR2 YYNGEE come from the germline V gene. V gave up 3 bases and J gave up 12 bases; unmatched junction bases: 10. The CDR3 totals 14 residues.

The V call is TRBV23-1, the J call TRBJ1-4; D gene uncertain. TRBV23-1 is placed among ORFs of uncertain function. CDR3 size: 18 residues. The ends were cut back, 1 base at V and 0 bases at J, with 15 bases in the middle. The CDR3 region is CASSQWGDRPATNEKLFF. The DNA for the CDR3 is TGCGCCAGCAGTCAATGGGGAGATCGCCCCGCAACTAATGAAAAACTGTTTTTT.

With regard to this clonotype: A much larger clone differs from this one at a single base, so this may be a read error. The J gene is TRBJ2-3, the V gene TRBV18; D gene unclear. This CDR3 is built from 18 residues. Germline values: CDR1 KGHSH, CDR2 LQKENI. In DNA form, the CDR3 reads TGTGTCAGCTCACCAACAAATTGGGGAAGGGCCCGGGCAGATACGCAGTATTTT. Its translation is CVSSPTNWGRARADTQYF.

This clonotype has just a few counts. J is TRBJ1-6 and V is TRBV7-8, with a weak D call TRBD1 (5 bases). The CDR3 is made up of 13 amino acids. The ends were cut back, 6 bases at V and 9 bases at J, with 12 bases in the middle. Per germline, CDR1 SGHVS and CDR2 FQNEAQ. CDR3 sequence reads: CASSGDSGSPLHF. DNA of the CDR3: TGTGCCAGCAGTGGAGACAGCGGTTCACCCCTCCACTTT.

This clonotype was found many times. The V and J genes are TRBV28 and TRBJ2-1; 9 positions match TRBD2. The CDR3 spans 15 residues. Trimming removed 8 bases from V and 0 bases from J; junction bases left unmatched: 5. The V gene's germline CDR1 is MDHEN and CDR2 SYDVKM. CDR3 protein: CASRPTSGSYNEQFF. The CDR3 DNA sequence: TGTGCCAGCCGACCGACTAGCGGCTCCTACAATGAGCAGTTCTTC.

This clonotype was counted ten times or more. The rearrangement joins TRBV20-1 to TRBJ2-3; TRBD2 agrees at 7 bases. V was clipped by 4 bases and J by 3 bases; unmatched bases: 4. Looked up from germline, CDR1 is DFQATT and CDR2 is SNEGSKA (reference sequence). The CDR3 extends over 13 amino acids. CDR3 in DNA: TGCAGTGCTACATGGGGGGGGACAGATACGCAGTATTTT. Protein: CSATWGGTDTQYF.

This clonotype has a count of ten or more. V and J are TRBV4-2 and TRBJ2-1; D is uncertain. Trimming shortened V by 0 bases and J by 4 bases, and 7 bases separated the two germline ends. The germline V gene encodes CDR1 LGHNA and CDR2 YNFKEQ. The CDR3 contains 14 residues. The CDR3 is CASSQDRQYNEQFF. Here the CDR3 DNA reads TGTGCCAGCAGCCAAGATCGCCAATACAATGAGCAGTTCTTC.

The J gene is TRBJ2-3, the V gene TRBV30; no clear D gene. The length of the CDR3 is 15 residues. Germline CDR1 reads GTSNPN; CDR2 reads SVGIG (reference sequence). Between the trimmed V and J ends, which lost 2 bases and 2 bases, there was a span of 14 bases. CDR3 sequence: CAWSRDYRYTDTQYF. The CDR3 coding sequence is TGTGCCTGGAGTAGGGATTACCGATACACAGATACGCAGTATTTT.

In its sample, this clonotype was seen many times. The chain couples TRBV20-1 to TRBJ1-5; D uncertain. This CDR3 contains 13 residues. Germline loops: CDR1 DFQATT, CDR2 SNEGSKA (reference sequence). V gave up 5 bases and J gave up 0 bases, with 8 bases separating them. CDR3 DNA sequence: TGCAGTGCTCTTACTTATAGCAATCAGCCCCAGCATTTT. This sequence encodes CSALTYSNQPQHF.

This clonotype was recorded at least ten times. The V and J genes are TRBV20-1 and TRBJ2-7, with D possibly being TRBD2 (5 bases). This CDR3 spans 16 amino acids. Per germline, CDR1 DFQATT and CDR2 SNEGSKA (reference sequence). Trimming pared 0 bases from V and 2 bases from J, leaving 17 bases between. CDR3 residues: CSARDGESPPPYEQYF. CDR3 sequence (DNA): TGCAGTGCTAGAGATGGGGAGAGCCCACCTCCCTACGAGCAGTACTTC.

A few counts support this clonotype. The CDR3 nucleotides are TGTGCCAGCAGCTTGGTAGATCTACAAGAGACCCAGTACTTC. The encoded protein is CASSLVDLQETQYF. The chain is built from TRBV7-9 and TRBJ2-5; D gene uncertain. Germline assignment: CDR1 SEHNR and CDR2 FQNEAQ (reference sequence). The CDR3 is 14 amino acids. V lost 3 bases and J 2 bases, leaving 10 bases between the germline ends.

J is TRBJ2-7 and V is TRBV29-1, with D perhaps matching TRBD2 (6 bases). Trimming took 8 bases from V and 6 from J, leaving 17 bases between them. This CDR3 is 12 amino acids long. Per germline, CDR1 SQVTM and CDR2 ANQGSEA. CDR3 sequence: CSFGAYGGEQYF. In DNA form, the CDR3 reads TGCAGCTTTGGGGCCTACGGGGGCGAGCAGTACTTC.

At least ten counts were recorded for this clonotype. The rearrangement links TRBV19 to TRBJ2-7; 14 bases are a match to TRBD2. Germline V CDR1 and CDR2: LNHDA, SQIVND (reference sequence). Germline trimming cut 5 bases from V and 3 bases from J; bases unmatched to any gene: 6. CDR3 length: 16 residues. CDR3 protein: CASSSRLAGGIYEQYF. In DNA, the CDR3 is TGTGCCAGTAGTTCAAGACTAGCGGGAGGGATCTACGAGCAGTACTTC.